The 9 T cell receptor beta chains presented below share a single source sample, sequenced in a study of OX40 agonist ivuxolimab in advanced cancers. TCRdb keeps only in-frame clones here, not all; method: immunoSEQ multiplex PCR. The sample consists of fewer than 85,000 clones, about 85% of them appearing once. Sequencing was performed on CD4+ or CD8+ T cells sorted from blood, taken in a trial of the OX40 agonist ivuxolimab. The receptors come from an adult with an advanced solid tumor such as melanoma, head and neck, liver or kidney cancer.

The chain is built from TRBV5-8 and TRBJ2-2; D perhaps matches TRBD1 (5 bases). In germline, CDR1 is SGHTS, CDR2 YDEGEE. The CDR3 totals 14 residues. Deletions cut 4 bases from V and 1 base from J, with 8 bases between. CDR3: CASSLGQNTGELFF. CDR3 DNA sequence: TGTGCCAGCAGCCTAGGACAGAACACCGGGGAGCTGTTTTTT.

The genes are TRBV5-1 and TRBJ2-2; 10 bases are a match to TRBD2. V lost 2 bases and J lost 2; bases outside the gene matches: 9. Germline V gene lookup returns CDR1 SGHRS and CDR2 YFSETQ. The CDR3 length is 18 residues. As DNA, the CDR3 is TGCGCCAGCAGCTTCCGACTAGCGGGCCCCCTAAACACCGGGGAGCTGTTTTTT. Translation: CASSFRLAGPLNTGELFF.

The V gene is TRBV6-5, the J gene TRBJ2-5, with D hard to call. The CDR3 runs to 15 residues. Germline CDR1 MNHEY, CDR2 SVGAGI. The ends were cut back, 4 bases at V and 9 bases at J, with 21 bases in the middle. Here the CDR3 DNA reads TGTGCCAGCAGTTCGCCAAGCCGGCGTTCCCAGGCCCAGTACTTC. Amino acid sequence: CASSSPSRRSQAQYF.

The rearrangement joins TRBV11-3 to TRBJ1-1; D is ambiguous. This CDR3 spans 13 amino acids. CDR1 and CDR2 (germline): SGHNT, YENEEA. V gave up 8 bases and J gave up 1 base, with 11 bases separating them. CDR3 DNA sequence: TGTGCCAGCGGATCTTATAGGAACACTGAAGCTTTCTTT. It codes for CASGSYRNTEAFF.

The J gene is TRBJ2-7, the V gene TRBV11-1; 8 nucleotides match TRBD2. CDR1 is SGHAT and CDR2 is FQDESV in the germline V gene (reference sequence). The CDR3 runs 15 residues. V shed 2 bases, J shed 3 bases, and the junction held 6 bases outside the gene matches. Here the CDR3 reads CASSLSSGRIYEQYF. The DNA of the CDR3 is TGTGCCAGCAGCTTATCTAGCGGGCGAATCTACGAGCAGTACTTC.

V and J are TRBV9 and TRBJ1-5; D gene ambiguous. This CDR3 is 13 amino acids long. The V gene lost 3 bases and the J gene lost 6 bases, with 10 bases spanning the gap. Germline CDR1 and CDR2: SGDLS and YYNGEE. The CDR3 sequence: CASSAGSGQPQHF. CDR3 sequence (DNA): TGTGCCAGCAGCGCGGGGTCGGGTCAGCCCCAGCATTTT.

V usage is TRBV2 and J usage is TRBJ2-1, with D unclear. V was trimmed by 5 bases and J by 8 bases, leaving 7 bases between them. Per germline, CDR1 SNHLY and CDR2 FYNNEI. The CDR3 sequence is 11 residues long. The CDR3 DNA sequence: TGTGCCAGCAGTCCCCAGCATGAGCAGTTCTTC. Translating gives CASSPQHEQFF.

This clone appeared a few times. The chain links TRBV6-7 to TRBJ1-1; TRBD1 agrees at 9 bases. TRBV6-7 is flagged as an ORF with uncertain function. The CDR3 contains 15 residues. V gave up 2 bases and J gave up 4 bases; unmatched junction bases: 5. CDR3 coding DNA: TGTGCCAGCAGTTACCGGACAGGGGTTCCCACTGAAGCTTTCTTT. Translated, it gives CASSYRTGVPTEAFF.

The rearrangement joins TRBV12-5 to TRBJ2-3; D might be TRBD1 (7 bases). The CDR3 totals 14 residues. The ends were cut back, 6 bases at V and 6 bases at J, with 16 bases in the middle. CDR1 is LGHNT and CDR2 is FRNRAP in the germline V gene. For the CDR3, the DNA is TGTGCTAGTGGCACCCCGCCAGGGGGGGATACGCAGTATTTT. Translation gives CASGTPPGGDTQYF.